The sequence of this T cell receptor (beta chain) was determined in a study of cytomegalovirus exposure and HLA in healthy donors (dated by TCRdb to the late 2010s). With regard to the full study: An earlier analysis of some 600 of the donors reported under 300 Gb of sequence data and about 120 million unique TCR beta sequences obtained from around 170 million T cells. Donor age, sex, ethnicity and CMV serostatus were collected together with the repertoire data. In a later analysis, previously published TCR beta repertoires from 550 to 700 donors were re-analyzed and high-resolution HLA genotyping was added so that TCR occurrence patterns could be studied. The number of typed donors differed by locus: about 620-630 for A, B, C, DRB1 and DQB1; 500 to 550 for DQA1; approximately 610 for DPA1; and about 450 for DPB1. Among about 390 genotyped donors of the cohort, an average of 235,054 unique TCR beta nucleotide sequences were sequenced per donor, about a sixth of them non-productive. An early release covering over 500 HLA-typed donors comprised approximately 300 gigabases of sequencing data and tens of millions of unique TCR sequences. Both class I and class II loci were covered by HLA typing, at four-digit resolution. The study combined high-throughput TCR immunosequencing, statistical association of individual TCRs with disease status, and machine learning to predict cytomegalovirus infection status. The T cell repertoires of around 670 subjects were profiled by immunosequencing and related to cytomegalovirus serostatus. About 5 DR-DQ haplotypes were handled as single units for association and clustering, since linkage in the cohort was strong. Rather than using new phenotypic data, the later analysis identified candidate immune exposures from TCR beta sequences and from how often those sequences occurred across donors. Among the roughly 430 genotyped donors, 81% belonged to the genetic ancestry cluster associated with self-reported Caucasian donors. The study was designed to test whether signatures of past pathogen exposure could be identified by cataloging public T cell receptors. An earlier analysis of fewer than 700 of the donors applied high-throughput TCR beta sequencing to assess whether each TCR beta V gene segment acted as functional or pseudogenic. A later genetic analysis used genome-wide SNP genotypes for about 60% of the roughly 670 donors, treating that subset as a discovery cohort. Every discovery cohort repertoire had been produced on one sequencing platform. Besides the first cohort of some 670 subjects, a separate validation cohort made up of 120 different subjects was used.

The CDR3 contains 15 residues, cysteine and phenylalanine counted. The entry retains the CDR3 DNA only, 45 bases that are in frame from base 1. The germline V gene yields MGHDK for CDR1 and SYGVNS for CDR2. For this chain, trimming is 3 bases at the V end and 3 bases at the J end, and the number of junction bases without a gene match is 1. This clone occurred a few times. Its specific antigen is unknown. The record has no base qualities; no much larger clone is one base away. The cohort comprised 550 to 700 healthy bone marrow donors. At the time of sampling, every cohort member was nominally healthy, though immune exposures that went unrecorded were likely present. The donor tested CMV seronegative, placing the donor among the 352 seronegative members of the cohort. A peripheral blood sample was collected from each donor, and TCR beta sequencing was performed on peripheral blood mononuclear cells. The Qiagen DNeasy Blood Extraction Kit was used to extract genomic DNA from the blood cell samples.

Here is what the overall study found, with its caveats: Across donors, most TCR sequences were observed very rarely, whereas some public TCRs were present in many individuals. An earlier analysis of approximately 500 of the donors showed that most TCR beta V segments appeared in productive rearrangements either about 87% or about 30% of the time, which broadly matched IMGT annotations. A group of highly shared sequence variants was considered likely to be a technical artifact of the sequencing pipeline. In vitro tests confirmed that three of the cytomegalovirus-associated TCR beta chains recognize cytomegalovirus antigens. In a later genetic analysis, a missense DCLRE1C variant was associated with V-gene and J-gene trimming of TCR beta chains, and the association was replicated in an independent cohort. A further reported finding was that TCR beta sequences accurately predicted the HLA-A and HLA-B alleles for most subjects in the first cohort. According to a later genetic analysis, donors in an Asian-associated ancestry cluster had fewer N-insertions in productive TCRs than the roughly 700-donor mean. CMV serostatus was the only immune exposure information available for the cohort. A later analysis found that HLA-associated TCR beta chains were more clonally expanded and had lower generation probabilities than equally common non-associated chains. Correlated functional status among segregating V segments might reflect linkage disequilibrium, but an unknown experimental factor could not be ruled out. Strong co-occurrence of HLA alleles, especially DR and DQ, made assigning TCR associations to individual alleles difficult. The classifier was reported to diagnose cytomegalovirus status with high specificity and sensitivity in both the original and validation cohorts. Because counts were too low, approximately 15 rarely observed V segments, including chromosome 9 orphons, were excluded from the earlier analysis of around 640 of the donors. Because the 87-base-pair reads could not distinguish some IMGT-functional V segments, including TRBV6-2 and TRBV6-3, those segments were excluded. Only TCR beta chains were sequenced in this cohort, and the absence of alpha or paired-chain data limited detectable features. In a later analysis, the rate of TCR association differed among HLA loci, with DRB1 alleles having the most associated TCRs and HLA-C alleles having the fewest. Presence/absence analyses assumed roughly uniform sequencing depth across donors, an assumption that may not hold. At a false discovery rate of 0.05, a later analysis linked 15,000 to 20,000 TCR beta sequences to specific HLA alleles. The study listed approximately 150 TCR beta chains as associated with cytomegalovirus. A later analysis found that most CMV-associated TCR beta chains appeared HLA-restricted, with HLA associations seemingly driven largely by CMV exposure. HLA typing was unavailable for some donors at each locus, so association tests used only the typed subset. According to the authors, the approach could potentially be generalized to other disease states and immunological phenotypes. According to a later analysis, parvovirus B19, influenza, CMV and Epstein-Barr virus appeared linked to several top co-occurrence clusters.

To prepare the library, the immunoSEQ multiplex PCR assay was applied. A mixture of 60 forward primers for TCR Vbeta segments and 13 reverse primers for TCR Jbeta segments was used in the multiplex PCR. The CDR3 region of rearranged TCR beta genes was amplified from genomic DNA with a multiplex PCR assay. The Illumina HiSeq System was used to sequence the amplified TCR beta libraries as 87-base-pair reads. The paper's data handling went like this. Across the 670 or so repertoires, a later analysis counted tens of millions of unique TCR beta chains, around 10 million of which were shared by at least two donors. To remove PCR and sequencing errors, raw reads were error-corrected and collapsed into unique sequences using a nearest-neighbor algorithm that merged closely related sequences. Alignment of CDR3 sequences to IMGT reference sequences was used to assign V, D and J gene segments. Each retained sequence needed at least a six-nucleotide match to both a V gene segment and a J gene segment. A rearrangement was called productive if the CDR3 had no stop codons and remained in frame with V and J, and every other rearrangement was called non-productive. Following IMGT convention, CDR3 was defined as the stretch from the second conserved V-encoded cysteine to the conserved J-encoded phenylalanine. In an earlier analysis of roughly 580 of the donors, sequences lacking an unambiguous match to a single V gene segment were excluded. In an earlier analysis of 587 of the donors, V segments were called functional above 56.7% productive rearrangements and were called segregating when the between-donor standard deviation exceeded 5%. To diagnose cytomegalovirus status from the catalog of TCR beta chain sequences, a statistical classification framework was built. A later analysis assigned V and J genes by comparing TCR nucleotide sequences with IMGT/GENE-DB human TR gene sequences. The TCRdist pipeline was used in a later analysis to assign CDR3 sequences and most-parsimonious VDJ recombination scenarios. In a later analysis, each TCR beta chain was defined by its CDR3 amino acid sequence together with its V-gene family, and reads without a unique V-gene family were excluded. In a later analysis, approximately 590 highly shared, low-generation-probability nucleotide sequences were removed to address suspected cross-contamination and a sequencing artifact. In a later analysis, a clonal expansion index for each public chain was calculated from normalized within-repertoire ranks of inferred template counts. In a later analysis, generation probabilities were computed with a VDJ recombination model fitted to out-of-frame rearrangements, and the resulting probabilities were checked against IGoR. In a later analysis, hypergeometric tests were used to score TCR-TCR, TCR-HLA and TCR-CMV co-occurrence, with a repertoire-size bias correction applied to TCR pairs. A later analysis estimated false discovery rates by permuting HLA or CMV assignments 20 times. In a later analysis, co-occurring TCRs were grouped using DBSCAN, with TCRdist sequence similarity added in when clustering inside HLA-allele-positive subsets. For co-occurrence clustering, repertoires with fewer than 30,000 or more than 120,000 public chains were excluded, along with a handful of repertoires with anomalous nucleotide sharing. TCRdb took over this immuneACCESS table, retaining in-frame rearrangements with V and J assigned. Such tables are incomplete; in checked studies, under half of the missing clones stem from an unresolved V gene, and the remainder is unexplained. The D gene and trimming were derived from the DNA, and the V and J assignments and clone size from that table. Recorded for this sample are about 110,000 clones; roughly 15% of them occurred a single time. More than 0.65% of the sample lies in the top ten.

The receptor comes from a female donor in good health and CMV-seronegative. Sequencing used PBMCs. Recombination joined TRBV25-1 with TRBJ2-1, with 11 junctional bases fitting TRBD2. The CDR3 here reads CASSDTSGSYNEQFF. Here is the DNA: TGTGCCAGCAGTGATACTAGCGGGAGCTACAATGAGCAGTTCTTC.